This TCR beta chain is from a study of shared clonotypes between healthy human individuals. Turning to the study itself: A donor's plate count was three for CD4 naive and three for CD4 memory; CD8 naive had two and CD8 memory one.

As for this clone: The antigen is not known. The sample contains more than one DNA sequence encoding this CDR3.

CDR1 and CDR2 from the germline V gene are SGHNT and YYREEE (reference sequence). Trimming pared 3 bases from V and 1 base from J, leaving 7 bases between. This CDR3 spans 13 amino acids. Assay: immunoSEQ multiplex PCR; the TCRdb copy retains only in-frame clones and omits some. The sample yields millions of clones, roughly 94% seen once. Broader study findings: Deeper or shallower sequencing was expected to change how clonotypes are shared among donors. Some clonotypes were shared by all four sorted-subset donors, while others were not shared. The non-shared ones had lower generation probabilities than the shared ones.

The chain links TRBV5-4 to TRBJ1-1, with a possible D match to TRBD1 (6 bases). The TCR sequence derives from a man younger than 30 in good health. Input material: naive CD4+ T cells sorted from blood. Described subset: CD45RA+ positively selected. The CDR3 loop reads CASSSGQNTEAFF. CDR3 bases: TGTGCCAGCAGCTCGGGACAGAACACTGAAGCTTTCTTT.